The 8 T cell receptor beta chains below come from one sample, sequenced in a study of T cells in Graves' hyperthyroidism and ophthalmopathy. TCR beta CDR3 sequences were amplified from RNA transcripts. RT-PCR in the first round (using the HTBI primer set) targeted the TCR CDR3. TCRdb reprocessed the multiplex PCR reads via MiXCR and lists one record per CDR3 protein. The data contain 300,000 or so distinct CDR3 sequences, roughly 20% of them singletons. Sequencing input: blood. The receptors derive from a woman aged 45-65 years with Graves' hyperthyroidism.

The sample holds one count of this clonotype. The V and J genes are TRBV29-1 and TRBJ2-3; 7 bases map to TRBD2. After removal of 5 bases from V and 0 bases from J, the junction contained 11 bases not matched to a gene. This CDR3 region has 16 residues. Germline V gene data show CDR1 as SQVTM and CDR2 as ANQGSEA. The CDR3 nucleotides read TGCAGCGTTAAGTTGCTAGCGGAGGTTAGCACAGATACGCAGTATTTT. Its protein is CSVKLLAEVSTDTQYF.

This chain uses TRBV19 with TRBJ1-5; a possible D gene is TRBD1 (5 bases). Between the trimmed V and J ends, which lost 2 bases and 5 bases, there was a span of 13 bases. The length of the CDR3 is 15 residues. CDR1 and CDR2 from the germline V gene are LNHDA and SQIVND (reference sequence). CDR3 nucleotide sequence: TGTGCCAGTAGTATAATGTCGGGGACGGATCAGCCCCAGCATTTT. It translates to CASSIMSGTDQPQHF.

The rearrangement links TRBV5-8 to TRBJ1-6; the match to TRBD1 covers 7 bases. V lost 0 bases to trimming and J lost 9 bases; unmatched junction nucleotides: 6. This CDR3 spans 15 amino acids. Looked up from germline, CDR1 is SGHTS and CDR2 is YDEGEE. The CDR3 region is CASSLGQGLGSPLHF. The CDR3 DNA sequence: TGTGCCAGCAGCTTGGGACAGGGTCTGGGTTCACCCCTCCACTTT.

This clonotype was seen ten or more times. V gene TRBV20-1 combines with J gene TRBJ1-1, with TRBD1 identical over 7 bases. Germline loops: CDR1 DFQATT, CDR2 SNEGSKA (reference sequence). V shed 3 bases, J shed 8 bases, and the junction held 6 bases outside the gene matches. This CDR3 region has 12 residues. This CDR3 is CSARTGRTEAFF. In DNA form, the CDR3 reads TGCAGTGCTAGGACAGGGCGGACCGAAGCTTTCTTT.

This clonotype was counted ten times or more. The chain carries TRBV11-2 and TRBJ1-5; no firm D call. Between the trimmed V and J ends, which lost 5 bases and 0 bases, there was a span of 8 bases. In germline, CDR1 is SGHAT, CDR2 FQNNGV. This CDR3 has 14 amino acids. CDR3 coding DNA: TGTGCCAGCAGCCCCCAGGATAGCAATCAGCCCCAGCATTTT. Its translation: CASSPQDSNQPQHF.

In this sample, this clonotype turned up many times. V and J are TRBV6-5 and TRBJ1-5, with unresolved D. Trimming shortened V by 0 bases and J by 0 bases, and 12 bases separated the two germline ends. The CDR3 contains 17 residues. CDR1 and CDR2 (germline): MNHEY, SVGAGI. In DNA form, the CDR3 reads TGTGCCAGCAGTTACTCGAGTGGCCTAGATAGCAATCAGCCCCAGCATTTT. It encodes CASSYSSGLDSNQPQHF.

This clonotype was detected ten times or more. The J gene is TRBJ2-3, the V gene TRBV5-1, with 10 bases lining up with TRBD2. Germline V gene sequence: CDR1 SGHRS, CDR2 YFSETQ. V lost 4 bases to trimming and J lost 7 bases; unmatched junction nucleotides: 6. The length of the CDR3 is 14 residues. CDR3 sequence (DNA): TGCGCCAGCAGCCAGGGACTAGCGCTTTATACGCAGTATTTT. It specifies CASSQGLALYTQYF.

CDR3 sequence (DNA): TGTGCCAGTAGTATGACGCAGGGATATAGCAATCAGCCCCAGCATTTT. Its protein is CASSMTQGYSNQPQHF. J is TRBJ1-5 and V is TRBV19; D is possibly TRBD1 (5 bases). V lost 3 bases to trimming and J lost 0 bases, with 12 bases between them. Germline V gives CDR1 LNHDA, CDR2 SQIVND (reference sequence). The CDR3 has 16 amino acids.